The clone carrying this T cell receptor beta chain was seen only a few times. Its antigen is not identified. This sample was included in a study of beta chain features in type 1 diabetes. Naive, central memory, regulatory and stem cell-like memory cells within the CD4+ compartment were sorted using CD45RO/CCR7/CD25/CD127/CD95/CD27. Over 95% purity was reached by all sorted populations. cDNA synthesis used the whole RNA isolate, giving expressed TCRB sequences. Naive, central memory and regulatory T cell samples produced a mean of roughly 3.8 million reads. Produced via immunoSEQ multiplex PCR; TCRdb's table is partial and in-frame only. Of nearly 350,000 clones in the sample, around 9.3% are singletons; the top ten hold roughly 1%. The study's findings and limits: A moderate, significant TCRB CDR3 shortening appeared in type 1 diabetes across four CD4+ subsets. VDJ junctions from patients with type 1 diabetes contained fewer insertions and more deletions.

Germline CDR1 is DFQATT and CDR2 is SNEGSKA (reference sequence). The CDR3 length is 11 residues. Trimming left V 6 bases short and J 2 bases short, with 5 bases between. V is TRBV20-1 and J is TRBJ2-4; D gene ambiguous. This receptor was obtained from a man younger than 45 with type 1 diabetes. Sequences were obtained from central memory CD4+ T cells from blood. CDR3 in DNA: TGCAGTGCCCCGACCAAAAACATTCAGTACTTC. Its translation: CSAPTKNIQYF.